This T cell receptor beta chain originates from a study of molecular identifiers for immune sequencing clone quantification. TCRdb reprocessed the PCR reads via MiXCR and lists one record per CDR3 protein. The table has fewer than 350,000 distinct CDR3 sequences, roughly 24% seen once. CDR1 MDHEN and CDR2 SYDVKM come from the germline V gene. V shed 3 bases, J shed 7 bases, and the junction held 7 bases outside the gene matches. The CDR3 sequence is 14 residues long. The TCR sequence derives from a human donor in good health. Some libraries in this study had Jurkat cell RNA spiked in. The rearrangement links TRBV28 to TRBJ2-7; TRBD1 aligns across 9 bases. Material: naive CD8+ T cells from blood, with Jurkat cell RNA spiked in. Subset indicated: FACS-sorted CD8+CD4-CCR7+CD45RA+ naive T cells. The CDR3 coding sequence is TGTGCCAGCAGTTTCGGACAGGGGTTGAGGGAGCAGTACTTC. Its translation is CASSFGQGLREQYF.